A single sample gave rise to the 27 T cell receptor beta chains below, sequenced in a study of T cell responses to AZD1222 COVID-19 vaccine. Profiling relied on immunoSEQ multiplex PCR, and the TCRdb table lists in-frame clones only, not all of them. The data contain 130,000 or so clones, 90% of them singletons. The sequencing here drew on peripheral blood, taken on day 0 of AZD1222 vaccination. These TCRs come from an adult in good health.

The chain carries TRBV6-1 and TRBJ1-2; D is possibly TRBD1 (5 bases). The CDR3 length is 15 residues. V gave up 2 bases and J gave up 0 bases, with 10 bases separating them. Germline CDR1 and CDR2: MNHNS and SASEGT. The CDR3 spells CASSESGGANYGYTF. The CDR3 DNA reads TGTGCCAGCAGTGAATCCGGGGGGGCTAACTATGGCTACACCTTC.

The V and J genes are TRBV6-5 and TRBJ1-1; the D is unclear. The V and J ends lost 2 bases and 0 bases respectively, with 10 bases between them. This CDR3 region has 15 residues. Germline V CDR1 and CDR2: MNHEY, SVGAGI. CDR3 sequence: CASSYGELMNTEAFF. CDR3 nucleotide sequence: TGTGCCAGCAGTTACGGGGAGCTCATGAACACTGAAGCTTTCTTT.

A remark on this clone: A clone one base away is much larger, so this may be a read error. The rearrangement joins TRBV24-1 to TRBJ2-3; D gene ambiguous. This CDR3 is 11 amino acids long. Deletions cut 6 bases from V and 2 bases from J, with 2 bases between. The germline CDR1 and CDR2 sequences are KGHDR and SFDVKD. In DNA, the CDR3 is TGTGCCACCAGTTTCACAGATACGCAGTATTTT. Residues: CATSFTDTQYF.

The genes are TRBV19 and TRBJ1-1; possibly TRBD1 for D (5 bases). V was pared by 5 bases and J by 6 bases, with 16 bases between. CDR1 is LNHDA and CDR2 is SQIVND in the germline V gene (reference sequence). This CDR3 spans 14 amino acids. The CDR3 is CASSRDLWSPEAFF. CDR3 DNA: TGTGCCAGTAGTCGGGACCTATGGTCTCCTGAAGCTTTCTTT.

The rearrangement uses TRBV6-4 and TRBJ1-1; 8 nucleotides match TRBD1. CDR1 MRHNA and CDR2 SNTAGT come from the germline V gene. The CDR3 is made up of 14 amino acids. J was trimmed by 4 bases and V by 10 bases; bases with no gene match: 11. CDR3 protein: CATGGDRPSTEAFF. In DNA, the CDR3 is TGTGCCACCGGGGGGGACAGGCCGAGCACTGAAGCTTTCTTT.

The chain joins TRBV9 to TRBJ1-5; D might be TRBD1 (5 bases). The germline V gene has CDR1 SGDLS and CDR2 YYNGEE. This CDR3 has 15 residues. V was shortened by 0 bases and J by 4 bases, with 11 bases between the two germline ends. Here the CDR3 reads CASSVGQGGNQPQHF. In nucleotides, the CDR3 is TGTGCCAGCAGCGTAGGGCAGGGCGGGAATCAGCCCCAGCATTTT.

The sample holds a few counts of this clone. This chain links TRBV3-1 (or the pseudogene TRBV3-2) with TRBJ2-2, with D perhaps TRBD1 (6 bases). V shed 2 bases and J shed 4 bases, with 17 bases lying between them. Germline V gives CDR1 LGHDT, CDR2 YNNKEL (reference sequence). This CDR3 spans 17 amino acids. CDR3 nucleotide sequence: TGTGCCAGCAGCCAATTGCTCGGCAGGGGATCCACCGGGGAGCTGTTTTTT. Translated: CASSQLLGRGSTGELFF.

This rearrangement joins TRBV6-2 or TRBV6-3 to TRBJ2-3; 7 bases fit TRBD1. V dropped 5 bases and J dropped 4; count of bases not matched to a gene: 9. Germline V gene data show CDR1 as MNHEY and CDR2 as SVGEGT. CDR3 length: 15 residues. The CDR3 reads CASSPGTDFSDTQYF. The CDR3 bases are TGTGCCAGCAGTCCCGGGACAGATTTTTCAGATACGCAGTATTTT.

The chain carries TRBV30 and TRBJ2-7; D is undetermined. V dropped 5 bases and J dropped 7 bases, with 12 bases sitting between them. The CDR3 has 11 amino acids. Germline V gene lookup returns CDR1 GTSNPN and CDR2 SVGIG (reference sequence). CDR3 in amino acids: CAWALRGEQYF. Written as DNA, the CDR3 is TGTGCCTGGGCCCTAAGAGGAGAGCAGTACTTC.

The rearrangement uses TRBV18 and TRBJ2-1; D is unresolved. CDR1 and CDR2 from the germline V gene are KGHSH and LQKENI. V was cut by 1 base and J by 6 bases, with 4 bases left in between. The CDR3 is made up of 12 amino acids. CDR3 nucleotides: TGTGCCAGCTCACCACAGTCCAATGAGCAGTTCTTC. It specifies CASSPQSNEQFF.

The V call is TRBV24-1, the J call TRBJ1-2; D unresolved. Trimming removed 6 bases at V and 7 bases at J, with 8 bases between. Germline-derived CDR1 and CDR2 are KGHDR and SFDVKD. This CDR3 is 11 amino acids long. The CDR3 loop reads CATSSTLGYTF. Here the CDR3 DNA reads TGTGCCACCAGTTCCACTCTTGGCTACACCTTC.

The gene calls are TRBV19 and TRBJ1-3; 8 nucleotides line up with TRBD1. The CDR3 length is 15 residues. In germline, CDR1 is LNHDA, CDR2 SQIVND (reference sequence). V lost 10 bases and J lost 0; bases outside the gene matches: 8. The CDR3, as DNA: TGTGCCACTTCGGACAGGGCAAACTCTGGAAACACCATATATTTT. Its protein product is CATSDRANSGNTIYF. Full variable domain (missing parts from reference TRBV19 and TRBJ1-3): DGGITQSPKYLFRKEGQNVTLSCEQNLNHDAMYWYRQDPGQGLRLIYYSQIVNDFQKGDIAEGYSVSREKKESFPLTVTSAQKNPTAFYLCATSDRANSGNTIYFGEGSWLTVV.

Of note for this clone: One end of the junction varies from germline; a read error may be responsible. The genes are TRBV18 and TRBJ2-7, with D tentatively TRBD1 (6 bases). CDR1 is KGHSH, CDR2 LQKENI, per germline. The CDR3 spans 13 residues. The CDR3 bases are TGTGCCAGCACACCCGGACAGAGCTACGAGCAGTACTTC. This sequence encodes CASTPGQSYEQYF. The full variable domain, completed using reference TRBV18 and TRBJ2-7, is NAGVMQNPRHLVRRRGQEARLRCSPMKGHSHVYWYRQLPEEGLKFMVYLQKENIIDESGMPKERFSAEFPKEGPSILRIQQVVRGDSAAYFCASTPGQSYEQYFGPGTRLTVT.

Points on this clone: Additional DNA sequences in this sample encode the identical CDR3. The chain joins TRBV6-2 or TRBV6-3 to TRBJ2-3; the D is unclear. The CDR3 sequence is 10 residues long. In germline, CDR1 is MNHEY, CDR2 SVGEGT. The ends were cut back, 4 bases at V and 5 bases at J, with 1 base in the middle. Here the CDR3 DNA reads TGTGCCAGCAGTTTAGATACGCAGTATTTT. It specifies CASSLDTQYF.

This clone was detected once. The CDR3 protein is CASSFKDSYNSPLHF. The CDR3 nucleotides are TGTGCCAGCAGCTTTAAGGACTCCTATAATTCACCCCTCCACTTT. This chain links TRBV7-2 with TRBJ1-6; D uncertain. This CDR3 is 15 amino acids long. V shed 3 bases and J shed 0 bases, with 6 bases lying between them. Germline V CDR1 and CDR2: SGHTA, FQGNSA.

The chain carries TRBV3-1 (or the pseudogene TRBV3-2) and TRBJ2-7, with D tentatively TRBD1 or TRBD2 (5 bases each). Germline loops: CDR1 LGHDT, CDR2 YNNKEL (reference sequence). V was trimmed by 2 bases and J by 1 base, leaving 9 bases between them. This CDR3 spans 14 amino acids. The CDR3 spells CASSQPGTSYEQYF. In nucleotides, the CDR3 is TGTGCCAGCAGCCAACCCGGGACGTCCTACGAGCAGTACTTC.

The chain carries TRBV6-1 and TRBJ2-1, with D possibly matching TRBD1 (5 bases). There are 13 residues in the CDR3. Germline CDR1 reads MNHNS; CDR2 reads SASEGT. Trimming took off 3 bases at V and 8 bases at J, with 11 bases between the two ends. The CDR3 loop reads CASSEAGWDEQFF. The DNA for the CDR3 is TGTGCCAGCAGTGAGGCAGGGTGGGATGAGCAGTTCTTC.

The chain links TRBV2 to TRBJ2-7; perhaps TRBD1 as D (6 bases). This CDR3 region has 12 residues. V was pared by 7 bases and J by 4 bases, with 11 bases between. Germline assignment: CDR1 SNHLY and CDR2 FYNNEI. CDR3 protein: CASTGHLYEQYF. CDR3 sequence (DNA): TGTGCCAGCACGGGACACCTTTACGAGCAGTACTTC.

This clone is a singleton in its sample. The chain is built from TRBV7-9 and TRBJ2-7; D gene uncertain. Germline lookup yields CDR1 SEHNR and CDR2 FQNEAQ (reference sequence). CDR3 length: 13 amino acids. Trimming stripped 4 bases from V and 4 bases from J, with 11 bases between. The CDR3: CASSSGSPYEQYF. In DNA, the CDR3 is TGTGCCAGCAGCTCGGGCAGTCCATACGAGCAGTACTTC.

This rearrangement joins TRBV19 to TRBJ1-4; D uncertain. V lost 2 bases and J 4 bases, leaving 8 bases between the germline ends. Per germline, CDR1 LNHDA and CDR2 SQIVND (reference sequence). The length of the CDR3 is 14 residues. CDR3 bases: TGTGCCAGTAGTATAACCCCGGGTAATGAAAAACTGTTTTTT. Protein sequence: CASSITPGNEKLFF.

This chain uses TRBV3-1 (or the pseudogene TRBV3-2) with TRBJ1-1, with D tentatively TRBD1 (5 bases). The V gene lost 0 bases and the J gene lost 0 bases, with 11 bases spanning the gap. CDR3 length: 16 residues. CDR1 and CDR2 from the germline V gene are LGHDT and YNNKEL (reference sequence). The CDR3 DNA is TGTGCCAGCAGCCAAGATGGGGGGGGGTTGAACACTGAAGCTTTCTTT. Protein: CASSQDGGGLNTEAFF.

The CDR3 sequence: CASSADRGREKLFF. CDR3 coding DNA: TGTGCCAGCAGTGCCGACAGGGGACGGGAAAAACTGTTTTTT. This chain uses TRBV2 with TRBJ1-4, with 8 bases that match TRBD1. The CDR3 contains 14 residues. V gave up 4 bases and J gave up 8 bases; unmatched junction bases: 6. CDR1 SNHLY and CDR2 FYNNEI come from the germline V gene. The entire variable domain, with the rest obtained from reference TRBV2 and TRBJ1-4, is as follows: EPEVTQTPSHQVTQMGQEVILRCVPISNHLYFYWYRQILGQKVEFLVSFYNNEISEKSEIFDDQFSVERPDGSNFTLKIRSTKLEDSAMYFCASSADRGREKLFFGSGTQLSVL.

The chain is built from TRBV5-1 and TRBJ2-7, with TRBD1 matching over 9 bases. V gave up 3 bases and J gave up 3 bases; unmatched junction bases: 4. The V gene's germline CDR1 is SGHRS and CDR2 YFSETQ. This CDR3 has 14 amino acids. The CDR3 DNA reads as TGCGCCAGCAGCTACGGACAGGGGAACTACGAGCAGTACTTC. Amino acids: CASSYGQGNYEQYF.

The chain couples TRBV6-2 or TRBV6-3 to TRBJ1-4; TRBD1 might be the D (5 bases). The CDR3 totals 14 residues. CDR1 is MNHEY and CDR2 is SVGEGT in the germline V gene. V was clipped by 4 bases and J by 4 bases, with 10 bases between them. In DNA form, the CDR3 reads TGTGCCAGCAGTTCCCACGACAGTAATGAAAAACTGTTTTTT. Its translation is CASSSHDSNEKLFF.

This chain joins TRBV13 and TRBJ1-2; no clear D. Deletions cut 4 bases from V and 8 bases from J, with 14 bases between. The germline V gene encodes CDR1 PRHDT and CDR2 FYEKMQ (reference sequence). CDR3 length: 13 amino acids. The chain's CDR3 is CASSWAGGGGYTF. CDR3 bases: TGTGCCAGCAGCTGGGCCGGAGGCGGGGGCTACACCTTC.

This rearrangement joins TRBV6-2 or TRBV6-3 to TRBJ2-6, with 8 bases matching TRBD1. With 5 bases clipped from V and 0 bases from J, the junction kept 3 bases outside the gene matches. The CDR3 has 16 amino acids. Per the germline V gene, CDR1 is MNHEY and CDR2 is SVGEGT. The CDR3 loop reads CASSRQGLSGANVLTF. The CDR3 nucleotides read TGTGCCAGCAGTCGACAGGGGCTCTCTGGGGCCAACGTCCTGACTTTC.

The CDR3 coding sequence is TGTGCCAGCAGTACAAACAGGGGATTTCCCTACGAGCAGTACTTC. It yields the protein CASSTNRGFPYEQYF. The rearrangement uses TRBV27 and TRBJ2-7; TRBD1 matches at 7 bases. The trim removed 5 bases at V and 2 bases at J, leaving 9 bases unmatched. The CDR3 has 15 amino acids. The germline V gene encodes CDR1 MNHEY and CDR2 SMNVEV (reference sequence).